Presented here are 10 T cell receptor beta chains from one specimen sequenced in a study of post-analysis software for immune sequencing data. The study, taken as a whole, reports: Controls showed lower frequencies than patients for 5 or 6 TRBV segments, and TRBV5-6, TRBV5-1 and TRBV20-1 were among these.

Their recognized antigens are unknown. Included in the TCR beta cDNA libraries were unique molecular identifiers. TCRdb itself ran the PCR reads through MiXCR, one entry per CDR3 protein. The top ten hold around an eighth of the sample, which has a few hundred thousand distinct CDR3 sequences, 30% to 45% seen once. The sequenced material came from blood. These receptors all come from a girl aged 10-17 years with multiple sclerosis.

The chain uses TRBV11-2 and TRBJ2-3; 9 nucleotides line up with TRBD1. This CDR3 has 14 amino acids. The V and J ends lost 8 bases and 4 bases, in that order; junction bases with no gene match: 7. Germline CDR1 reads SGHAT; CDR2 reads FQNNGV. In nucleotides, the CDR3 is TGTGCCAGCGGTAAGGGACAGGGTGCAGATACGCAGTATTTT. This gives the protein CASGKGQGADTQYF.

This rearrangement joins TRBV6-2 or TRBV6-3 to TRBJ2-1; 12 nucleotides line up with TRBD2. The CDR3 totals 15 residues. V was pared by 4 bases and J by 4 bases, with 2 bases of the junction left unmatched. Germline CDR1 reads MNHEY; CDR2 reads SVGEGT. The CDR3 loop is CASSWTSGIYNEQFF. Written as DNA, the CDR3 is TGTGCCAGCAGTTGGACTAGCGGGATATACAATGAGCAGTTCTTC.

J is TRBJ2-5 and V is TRBV4-3; the match to TRBD2 covers 12 bases. The CDR3 loop spans 16 amino acids. CDR1 is LGHNA, CDR2 YSLEER, per germline. V trimming: 6 bases; J trimming: 5 bases; junction bases outside the gene matches: 10. The CDR3 coding sequence is TGCGCCAGCAGTCGACTAGCGGGGGACGTGGGTGAGACCCAGTACTTC. This translates into CASSRLAGDVGETQYF.

This chain links TRBV9 with TRBJ1-2; D perhaps matches TRBD1 (5 bases). The CDR3 consists of 14 residues. V lost 3 bases and J 4 bases, leaving 13 bases between the germline ends. From germline, CDR1 is SGDLS and CDR2 YYNGEE. CDR3 coding DNA: TGTGCCAGCAGCGCCGGGGCAGGACCCTATGGCTACACCTTC. Its protein product is CASSAGAGPYGYTF.

Concerning this clonotype: One junction end does not reproduce the germline sequence, and a read error may be involved. J is TRBJ1-2 and V is TRBV27, with 7 bases lining up with TRBD1. In germline, CDR1 is MNHEY, CDR2 SMNVEV (reference sequence). The CDR3 loop spans 17 amino acids. In DNA form, the CDR3 reads TGTGCCAGCACCGAAGGGAGGGGGCGAAAACTCATCGCTGGCTTCACCTTC. Its translation: CASTEGRGRKLIAGFTF.

The chain has TRBV20-1 and TRBJ1-2; perhaps TRBD1 as D (6 bases). Trimming pared 5 bases from V and 6 bases from J, leaving 16 bases between. CDR1 and CDR2 (germline): DFQATT, SNEGSKA (reference sequence). The CDR3 contains 13 residues. The CDR3 DNA reads as TGCAGTGCTCCCCTGCGAGGGGGGGATGGCTACACCTTC. Its translation is CSAPLRGGDGYTF.

This clonotype was detected a few times. V usage is TRBV7-2 and J usage is TRBJ2-2; TRBD2 matches 10 bases. Per the germline V gene, CDR1 is SGHTA and CDR2 is FQGNSA. CDR3 size: 19 residues. V dropped 4 bases and J dropped 6; count of bases not matched to a gene: 17. The CDR3 coding sequence is TGTGCCAGCAGCTGGGAATTCCTAGCGGGGGCACAAGGACCCGGGGAGCTGTTTTTT. Translation: CASSWEFLAGAQGPGELFF.

The chain is built from TRBV7-2 and TRBJ1-4; tentatively, D is TRBD1 (5 bases). This CDR3 is built from 16 residues. Germline V gene data show CDR1 as SGHTA and CDR2 as FQGNSA. V lost 3 bases and J 1 base, leaving 12 bases between the germline ends. Here the CDR3 reads CASSLQGDLTNEKLFF. In nucleotides, the CDR3 is TGTGCCAGCAGCTTGCAGGGTGATCTAACTAATGAAAAACTGTTTTTT. The full variable domain, in which reference TRBV7-2 and TRBJ1-4 provide the parts outside the CDR3, is GAGVSQSPSNKVTEKGKDVELRCDPISGHTALYWYRQSLGQGLEFLIYFQGNSAPDKSGLPSDRFSAERTGGSVSTLTIQRTQQEDSAVYLCASSLQGDLTNEKLFFGSGTQLSVL.

This clonotype was detected only once. The genes are TRBV12-3 or TRBV12-4 and TRBJ1-1; maybe TRBD1 (6 bases). Trimming removed 0 bases at V and 6 bases at J, with 11 bases between. CDR3 size: 14 residues. CDR3 coding DNA: TGTGCCAGCAGTTTAGCGGGGGGCCCCGCTGAAGCTTTCTTT. Protein product: CASSLAGGPAEAFF.

This chain uses TRBV19 with TRBJ2-1; D might be TRBD2 (5 bases). Germline CDR1 LNHDA, CDR2 SQIVND (reference sequence). The CDR3 extends over 14 amino acids. Trimming stripped 1 base from V and 6 bases from J, with 10 bases between. In DNA form, the CDR3 reads TGTGCCAGTAGTATAGGGCTAGCTCTCAATGAGCAGTTCTTC. Protein: CASSIGLALNEQFF.